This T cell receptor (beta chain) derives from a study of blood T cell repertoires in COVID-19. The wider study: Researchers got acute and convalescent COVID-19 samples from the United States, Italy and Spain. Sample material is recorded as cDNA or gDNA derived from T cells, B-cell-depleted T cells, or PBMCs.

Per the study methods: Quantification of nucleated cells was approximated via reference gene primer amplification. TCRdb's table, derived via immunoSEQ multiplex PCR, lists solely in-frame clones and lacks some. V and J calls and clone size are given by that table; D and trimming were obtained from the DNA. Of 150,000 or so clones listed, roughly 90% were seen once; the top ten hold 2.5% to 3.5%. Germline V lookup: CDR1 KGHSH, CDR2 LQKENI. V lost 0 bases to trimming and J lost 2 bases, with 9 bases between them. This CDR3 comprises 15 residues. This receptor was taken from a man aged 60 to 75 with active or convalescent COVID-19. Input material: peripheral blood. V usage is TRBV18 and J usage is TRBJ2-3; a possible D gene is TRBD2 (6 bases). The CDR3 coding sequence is TGTGCCAGCTCACCACCCCTAGCGACCACAGATACGCAGTATTTT. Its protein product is CASSPPLATTDTQYF.